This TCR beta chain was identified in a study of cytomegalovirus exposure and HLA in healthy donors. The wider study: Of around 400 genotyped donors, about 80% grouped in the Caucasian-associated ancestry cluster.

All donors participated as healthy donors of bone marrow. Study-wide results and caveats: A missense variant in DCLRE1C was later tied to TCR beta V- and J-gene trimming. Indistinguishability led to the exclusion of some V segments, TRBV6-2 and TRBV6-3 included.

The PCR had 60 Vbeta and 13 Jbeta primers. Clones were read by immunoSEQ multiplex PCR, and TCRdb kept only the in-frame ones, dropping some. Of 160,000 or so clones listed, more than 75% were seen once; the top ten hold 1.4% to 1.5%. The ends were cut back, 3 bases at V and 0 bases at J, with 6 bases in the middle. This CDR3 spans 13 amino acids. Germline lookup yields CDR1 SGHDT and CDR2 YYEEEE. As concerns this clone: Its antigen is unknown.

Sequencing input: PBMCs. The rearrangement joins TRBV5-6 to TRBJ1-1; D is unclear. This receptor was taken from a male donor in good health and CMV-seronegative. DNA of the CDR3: TGTGCCAGCAGCTCTCTTATGAACACTGAAGCTTTCTTT. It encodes CASSSLMNTEAFF.